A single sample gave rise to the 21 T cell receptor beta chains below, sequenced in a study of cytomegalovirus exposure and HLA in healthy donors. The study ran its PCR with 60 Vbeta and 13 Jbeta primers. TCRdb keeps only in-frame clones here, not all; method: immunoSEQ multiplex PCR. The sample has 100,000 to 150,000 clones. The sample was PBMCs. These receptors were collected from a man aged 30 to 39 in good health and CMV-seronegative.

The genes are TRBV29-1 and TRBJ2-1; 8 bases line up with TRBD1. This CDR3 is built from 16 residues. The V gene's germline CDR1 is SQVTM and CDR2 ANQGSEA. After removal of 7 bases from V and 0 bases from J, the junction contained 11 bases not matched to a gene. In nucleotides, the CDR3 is TGCAGCGCCCACCGGACAGGGTCCGCCTCCTACAATGAGCAGTTCTTC. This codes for CSAHRTGSASYNEQFF.

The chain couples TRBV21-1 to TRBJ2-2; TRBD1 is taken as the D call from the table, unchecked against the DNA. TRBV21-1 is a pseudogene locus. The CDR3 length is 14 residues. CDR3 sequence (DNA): TGTGCCAGCAGCACCCCCACTGAGACAGGGGAGCTGTTTTTT. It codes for CASSTPTETGELFF.

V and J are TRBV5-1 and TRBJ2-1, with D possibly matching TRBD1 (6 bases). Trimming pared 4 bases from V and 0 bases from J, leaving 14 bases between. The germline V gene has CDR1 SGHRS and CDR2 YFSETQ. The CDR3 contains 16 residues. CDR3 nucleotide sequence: TGCGCCAGCAGCCAAGACAGGACGAGCTCCTACAATGAGCAGTTCTTC. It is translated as CASSQDRTSSYNEQFF.

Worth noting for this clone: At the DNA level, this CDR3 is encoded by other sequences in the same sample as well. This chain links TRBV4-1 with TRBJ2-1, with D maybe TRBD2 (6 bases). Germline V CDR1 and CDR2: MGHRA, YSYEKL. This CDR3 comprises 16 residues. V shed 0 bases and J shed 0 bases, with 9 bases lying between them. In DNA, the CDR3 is TGCGCCAGCAGCCAAGACGCGGGGAGCTCCTACAATGAGCAGTTCTTC. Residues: CASSQDAGSSYNEQFF.

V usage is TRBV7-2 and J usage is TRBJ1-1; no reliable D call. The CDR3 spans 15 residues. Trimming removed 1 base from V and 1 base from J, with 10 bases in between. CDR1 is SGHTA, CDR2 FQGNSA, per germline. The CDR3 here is CASSLELAGNTEAFF. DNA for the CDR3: TGTGCCAGCAGCTTAGAATTGGCGGGGAACACTGAAGCTTTCTTT.

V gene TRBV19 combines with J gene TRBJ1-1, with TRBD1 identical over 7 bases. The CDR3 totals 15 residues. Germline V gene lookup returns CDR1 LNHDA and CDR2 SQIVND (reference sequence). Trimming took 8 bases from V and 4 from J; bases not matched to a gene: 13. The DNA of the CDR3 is TGTGCCAGTGGGCCGGCTCAGGGGGATGGCACTGAAGCTTTCTTT. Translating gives CASGPAQGDGTEAFF.

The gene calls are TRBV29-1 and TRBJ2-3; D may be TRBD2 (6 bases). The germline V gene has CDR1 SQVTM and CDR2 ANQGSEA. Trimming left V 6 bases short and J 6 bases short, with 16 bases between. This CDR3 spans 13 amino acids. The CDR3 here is CSVGGKASDTQYF. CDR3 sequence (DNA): TGCAGCGTCGGGGGAAAGGCGAGCGATACGCAGTATTTT.

DNA of the CDR3: TGTGCCAGCAGTGTTCTAGCGGGGGAGCAGTACTTC. Translated, it gives CASSVLAGEQYF. The rearrangement links TRBV27 to TRBJ2-7, with 9 bases aligning to TRBD2. The J segment lost 7 bases and the V segment lost 5 bases, leaving 3 bases of the junction unmatched. CDR1 and CDR2 from the germline V gene are MNHEY and SMNVEV (reference sequence). The CDR3 runs to 12 residues.

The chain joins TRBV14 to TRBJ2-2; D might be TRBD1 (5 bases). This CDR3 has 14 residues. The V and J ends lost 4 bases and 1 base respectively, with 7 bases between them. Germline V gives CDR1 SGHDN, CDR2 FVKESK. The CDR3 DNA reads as TGTGCCAGCAGCCCTGGACAGAACACCGGGGAGCTGTTTTTT. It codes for CASSPGQNTGELFF.

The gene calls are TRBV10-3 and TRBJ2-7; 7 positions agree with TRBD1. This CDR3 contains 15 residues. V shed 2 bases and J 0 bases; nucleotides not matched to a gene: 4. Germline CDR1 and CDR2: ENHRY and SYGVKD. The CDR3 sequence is CAISEGQANSYEQYF. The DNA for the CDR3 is TGTGCCATCAGTGAGGGACAGGCTAACTCCTACGAGCAGTACTTC.

CDR3 protein: CASSLAGGETQYF. In nucleotides, the CDR3 is TGTGCCAGCAGCTTAGCTGGAGGAGAGACCCAGTACTTC. The chain employs TRBV11-3 and TRBJ2-5, with D possibly matching TRBD2 (5 bases). Germline CDR1 is SGHNT and CDR2 is YENEEA. The ends were cut back, 1 base at V and 4 bases at J, with 7 bases in the middle. The CDR3 has 13 amino acids.

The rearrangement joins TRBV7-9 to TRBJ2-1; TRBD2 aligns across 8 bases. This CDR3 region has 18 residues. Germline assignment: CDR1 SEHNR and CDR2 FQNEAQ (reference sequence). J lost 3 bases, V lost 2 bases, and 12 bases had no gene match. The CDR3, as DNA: TGTGCCAGCAGCTTAAAACGGAGGCTAGCGGGCAGCTACAATGAGCAGTTCTTC. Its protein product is CASSLKRRLAGSYNEQFF.

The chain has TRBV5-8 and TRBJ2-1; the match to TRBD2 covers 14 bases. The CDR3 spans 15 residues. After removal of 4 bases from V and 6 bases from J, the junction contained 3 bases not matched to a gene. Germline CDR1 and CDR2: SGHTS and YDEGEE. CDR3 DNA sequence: TGTGCCAGCAGCCAGGGACTAGCGGGAGTCAATGAGCAGTTCTTC. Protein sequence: CASSQGLAGVNEQFF.

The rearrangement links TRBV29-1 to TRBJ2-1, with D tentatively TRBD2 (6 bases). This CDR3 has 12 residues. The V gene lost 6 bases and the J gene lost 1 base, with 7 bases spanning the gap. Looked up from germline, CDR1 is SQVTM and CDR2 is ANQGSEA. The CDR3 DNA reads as TGCAGCGTACGGGGGTCCTACAATGAGCAGTTCTTC. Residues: CSVRGSYNEQFF.

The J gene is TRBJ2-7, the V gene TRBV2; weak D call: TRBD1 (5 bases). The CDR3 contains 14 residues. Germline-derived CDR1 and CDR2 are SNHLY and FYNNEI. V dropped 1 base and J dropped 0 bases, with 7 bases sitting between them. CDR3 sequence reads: CASSEDRSSYEQYF. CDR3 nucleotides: TGTGCCAGCAGTGAAGACAGGAGCTCCTACGAGCAGTACTTC. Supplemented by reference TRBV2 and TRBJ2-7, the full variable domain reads EPEVTQTPSHQVTQMGQEVILRCVPISNHLYFYWYRQILGQKVEFLVSFYNNEISEKSEIFDDQFSVERPDGSNFTLKIRSTKLEDSAMYFCASSEDRSSYEQYFGPGTRLTVT.

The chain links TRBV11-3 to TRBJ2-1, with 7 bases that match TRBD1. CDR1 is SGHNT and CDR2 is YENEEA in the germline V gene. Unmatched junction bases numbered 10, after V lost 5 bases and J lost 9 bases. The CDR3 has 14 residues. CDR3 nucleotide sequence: TGTGCCAGCAGCCATAATTGGGACAGCCCTGAGCAGTTCTTC. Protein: CASSHNWDSPEQFF.

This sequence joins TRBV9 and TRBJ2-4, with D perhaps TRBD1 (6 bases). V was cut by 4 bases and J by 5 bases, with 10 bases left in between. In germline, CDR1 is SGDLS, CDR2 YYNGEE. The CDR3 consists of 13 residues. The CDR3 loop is CASSPEGENIQYF. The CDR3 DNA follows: TGTGCCAGCAGCCCAGAGGGGGAAAACATTCAGTACTTC.

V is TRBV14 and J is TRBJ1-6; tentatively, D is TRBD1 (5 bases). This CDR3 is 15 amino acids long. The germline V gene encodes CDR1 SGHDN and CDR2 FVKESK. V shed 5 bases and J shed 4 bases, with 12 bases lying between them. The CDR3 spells CASSGGRGYNSPLHF. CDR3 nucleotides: TGTGCCAGCAGCGGAGGGAGGGGATATAATTCACCCCTCCACTTT.

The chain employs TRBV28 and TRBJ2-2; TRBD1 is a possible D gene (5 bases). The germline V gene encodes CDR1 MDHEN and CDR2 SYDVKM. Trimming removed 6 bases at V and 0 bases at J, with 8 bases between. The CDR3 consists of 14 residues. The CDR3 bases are TGTGCCAGCAGAAGACAGTCGAACACCGGGGAGCTGTTTTTT. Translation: CASRRQSNTGELFF.

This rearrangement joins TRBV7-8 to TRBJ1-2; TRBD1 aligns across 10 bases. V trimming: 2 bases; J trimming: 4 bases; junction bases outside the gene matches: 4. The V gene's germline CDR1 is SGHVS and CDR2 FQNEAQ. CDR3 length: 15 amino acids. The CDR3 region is CASSLRGQGVYGYTF. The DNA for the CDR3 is TGTGCCAGCAGCTTAAGAGGACAGGGGGTCTATGGCTACACCTTC.

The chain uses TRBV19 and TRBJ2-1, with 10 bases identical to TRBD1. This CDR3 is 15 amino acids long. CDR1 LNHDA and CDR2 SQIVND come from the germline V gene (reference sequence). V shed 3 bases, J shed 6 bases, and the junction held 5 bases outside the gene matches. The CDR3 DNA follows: TGTGCCAGTAGTATTGGACAGGGGGGTGCCAATGAGCAGTTCTTC. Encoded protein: CASSIGQGGANEQFF. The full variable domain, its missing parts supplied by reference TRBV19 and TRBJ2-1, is DGGITQSPKYLFRKEGQNVTLSCEQNLNHDAMYWYRQDPGQGLRLIYYSQIVNDFQKGDIAEGYSVSREKKESFPLTVTSAQKNPTAFYLCASSIGQGGANEQFFGPGTRLTVL.